This TCR beta chain comes out of a study of tumor and adjacent non-tumor tissue in lung cancer. Study background: Stage I to III disease affected approximately 11 men and 4 or 5 women aged about 31 to 85.

A word on this clonotype: Germline and junction disagree at one end, which may indicate a read error.

Looked up from germline, CDR1 is SGHAT and CDR2 is FQDESV (reference sequence). The CDR3 loop spans 15 amino acids. No cell sorting was done before RNA was extracted from the tissue. More than 3 cm separated this lung sample from the edge of the tumor. Three rounds of nested PCR, following a modified ARM-PCR protocol, produced the TCRbeta library. MiXCR, applied by TCRdb to the multiplex PCR reads, yields one record per CDR3 protein. The table has more than 55,000 distinct CDR3 sequences, around three quarters seen once. The genes are TRBV11-1 and TRBJ2-1, with D perhaps TRBD2 (6 bases). The sequence derives from a man aged 55 to 70 with non-small cell lung cancer. Sequenced sample: distant non-tumor lung tissue. CDR3: CASSLTSRPYNKQFF. Written as DNA, the CDR3 is TGTGCCAGCAGCCTAACTAGCCGTCCGTACAATAAGCAGTTCTTC.